This TCR beta chain was sequenced during a study of neurological immune-mediated disorders. The CDR3 spans 11 residues. J gave up 8 bases and V 4 bases, and 0 bases lay outside the gene matches. CDR1 and CDR2 from the germline V gene are MDHEN and SYDVKM. Each TCR transcript was tagged with a 10-nucleotide random UMI during 5'RACE. TCRdb reprocessed the 5' RACE reads via MiXCR and lists one record per CDR3 protein. The data hold more than 50,000 distinct CDR3 sequences, with about an eighth observed a single time. Material for sequencing was PBMCs. This TCR was sampled from a man aged 55 to 70 in good health. The rearrangement joins TRBV28 to TRBJ1-1; 8 bases align to TRBD1. The CDR3 protein is CASSWTGEAFF. DNA of the CDR3: TGTGCCAGCAGTTGGACAGGGGAAGCTTTCTTT.